This TCR beta chain was found in a study of control samples from healthy donors and cancer patients. Here immunoSEQ multiplex PCR was the method, and the copy in TCRdb shows in-frame clones only, minus some. The sample yields fewer than 200,000 clones, roughly 95% seen once. V lost 3 bases to trimming and J lost 4 bases, with 10 bases between them. Germline CDR1 and CDR2: DFQATT and SNEGSKA (reference sequence). The CDR3 has 12 amino acids. The sequencing input was blood. The source is a woman in her sixties in good health. The rearrangement links TRBV20-1 to TRBJ2-7, with a possible D match to TRBD1 (6 bases). For the CDR3, the DNA is TGCAGTGCTAGTCAAGGGGGTTACGAGCAGTACTTC. This encodes CSASQGGYEQYF.